This is a list of T cell receptor beta chains from one sample in a study of shared clonotypes between healthy human individuals. The protocol was immunoSEQ multiplex PCR, while the TCRdb copy is restricted to in-frame clones and leaves out a portion. The sample carries 700,000 or so clones, approximately 75% recorded once. The sequenced material came from memory CD4+ T cells sorted from blood. The source is a woman aged 25 to 39 in good health. CDR3s leave out the opening cysteine and the closing phenylalanine or tryptophan. Each record gives: clone size, J gene, V gene, CDR3 protein. The size field is filled for only some rows; it gives once, few, many or a size class.

NA TRBJ1-4 TRBV10-1 ASRACQGQINEKLF
NA TRBJ1-4 TRBV15 ATSGQRTATNEKLF
NA TRBJ2-3 TRBV29-1 SVTGTSTDTQY
many TRBJ2-1 TRBV7-2 ASSLSSGLYNEQF
NA TRBJ1-2 TRBV11-2 ASSLENYGYT
NA TRBJ1-2 TRBV6-6 ASRLLQGFWGYT
NA TRBJ2-3 TRBV5-1 ASTSLAVSSTDTQY
NA TRBJ1-2 TRBV28 ASSLDRRYGYT
few TRBJ2-3 TRBV7-2 ASSLARLGDTDTQY
NA TRBJ2-7 TRBV28 ASGKAAYEQY
NA TRBJ1-5 TRBV6-6 ASSYTGPQPQH
NA TRBJ2-1 TRBV19 ASSIRRGGNEQF
NA TRBJ1-2 TRBV7-9 ASSSGTGAAGYT
NA TRBJ1-1 TRBV29-1 SVGQGALNTEAF
NA TRBJ2-7 TRBV6-5 ASSSILRVTYEQY
many TRBJ2-1 TRBV7-2 ASSPGPDNEQF
NA TRBJ2-7 TRBV5-6 ASSSWDPRSSYEQY
NA TRBJ2-1 TRBV11-2 ASSLVVEQF
NA TRBJ2-3 TRBV5-1 ASSLAGRTDTQY
NA TRBJ1-1 TRBV6-5 ASSSYRDSTEAF
NA TRBJ2-2 TRBV6-1 ASSLGPTNTGELF
NA TRBJ1-1 TRBV29-1 SVELTVPTEAF
NA TRBJ2-3 TRBV5-5 ASSSQFRDRYADTQY
NA TRBJ2-5 TRBV19 ASSRVARNPQGTQY
NA TRBJ2-2 TRBV7-8 ASGRQGVGTGELF
once TRBJ2-1 TRBV4-1 ASRRSTTSGTSNEQF
NA TRBJ2-1 TRBV5-1 ASSEPRGSYNEQF
NA TRBJ1-1 TRBV11-2 ASTPRGSGGAYTEAF
NA TRBJ2-1 TRBV9 ASSPRTSGEQF
NA TRBJ1-1 TRBV28 ASSLSRGGAF
few TRBJ2-7 TRBV6-1 ASKGSRDTPFEQY
many TRBJ2-7 TRBV28 ASSYGLAGGGVQY
many TRBJ2-7 TRBV6-1 ASTLTYEQY
few TRBJ2-1 TRBV7-8 ASSLAGSSYNEQF
NA TRBJ1-5 TRBV15 ATSRPGQGRNQPQH
NA TRBJ1-5 TRBV18 ASSPTAGGVEPQH
NA TRBJ2-3 TRBV6-1 ASTSGGASTDTQY
NA TRBJ2-1 TRBV2 ASRLEDSYNEQF
NA TRBJ2-2 TRBV18 ASSNTGANTGELF
NA TRBJ1-4 TRBV2 ASRRDDRVGEKLF